These T cell receptor beta chains were read from a single sample in a study of low-dose radiotherapy and immunotherapy resistance in tumors. TCRdb passed the reads through MiXCR, listing each CDR3 protein once. The table includes approximately 100,000 distinct CDR3 sequences, less than 25% detected once. This material consisted of PBMCs, taken after low-dose radiotherapy plus immunotherapy. These receptor sequences come from a male donor with prostate cancer. Both conserved end residues are part of each CDR3. D genes are given only for firm matches. Size tells how often a clone was seen (once, few, many) or the class of an expanded clone, and some rows leave it out.

cdr3_aa clone_size j_call v_call d_call
CSVPGQVGYGYTF many TRBJ1-2 TRBV29-1 TRBD1
CATSDPGLEAFF many TRBJ1-1 TRBV24-1 -
CASSQGVEAFF many TRBJ1-1 TRBV18 TRBD1
CASSYAGVATGELFF - TRBJ2-2 TRBV6-2/TRBV6-3 -
CASSPAGTGRTQYF many TRBJ2-5 TRBV11-2 TRBD1
CASRDSGGGNTEAFF many TRBJ1-1 TRBV12-3/TRBV12-4 -
CAWSGERDQPQHF many TRBJ1-5 TRBV30 -
CASSHGEGGPRTQYF many TRBJ2-3 TRBV13 TRBD2
CASSFPFMGRPRDGELFF - TRBJ2-2 TRBV13 -
CASSFSGVNTDTQYF many TRBJ2-3 TRBV7-2 TRBD2
CASSELDADTQYF many TRBJ2-3 TRBV2 -
CASSLAPRQGVDEQFF many TRBJ2-1 TRBV11-2 TRBD1
CASSQGRAEYGYTF many TRBJ1-2 TRBV4-1 -
CASRERVSTDTQYF many TRBJ2-3 TRBV5-1 -
CASSYVNLYEQYF many TRBJ2-7 TRBV6-2/TRBV6-3 -
CASSHPGAYEHRGAVFF few TRBJ2-2 TRBV23-1 -
CASSPRDSYTGELFF many TRBJ2-2 TRBV7-9 TRBD1
CASSIQGPGELFFF - TRBJ2-2 TRBV19 -
CASSQEPRPYEQYF few TRBJ2-7 TRBV4-1 -
CASSFPVRDPDEQFF few TRBJ2-1 TRBV28 -
CASSSGLAGVTGELFF many TRBJ2-2 TRBV7-9 TRBD2
CASSETGALYNEQFF once TRBJ2-1 TRBV9 TRBD1
CASSLEQGILEQYF once TRBJ2-7 TRBV12-3/TRBV12-4 -
CASNRPGNRHNEQFF once TRBJ2-1 TRBV3-1 -
CASNSAGQGDTQYF - TRBJ2-3 TRBV7-3 TRBD2
CASTRQGRNEQFF many TRBJ2-1 TRBV2 TRBD1
CASSDGRAQREPQHF many TRBJ1-5 TRBV2 -
CATSRVGEGTQYF - TRBJ2-3 TRBV24-1 TRBD2
CAWSVIAGPGNTIYF many TRBJ1-3 TRBV30 -
CASSEGGWGGLNNEQFF many TRBJ2-1 TRBV6-2/TRBV6-3 -
CASSGQTMNTEAFF many TRBJ1-1 TRBV2 -
CASSFVGEQYF many TRBJ2-7 TRBV7-2 -
CSAGGFDTSNQPQHF many TRBJ1-5 TRBV20-1 -
CASSPGGQGSGELFF many TRBJ2-2 TRBV2 TRBD1
CASSLTGQGSSYNSPLHF many TRBJ1-6 TRBV5-1 -
CASSQGPSATDTQYF many TRBJ2-3 TRBV5-6 -
CASSRGQVTGEQFF many TRBJ2-1 TRBV3-1 TRBD1
CASSNRANTGELFF few TRBJ2-2 TRBV5-1 -
CASSMTTYEQYF many TRBJ2-7 TRBV5-6 -
CASSPNDQGRNTGELFF many TRBJ2-2 TRBV9 -
CSARSAGGPGDTQYF many TRBJ2-3 TRBV20-1 TRBD2